This entry lists 7 T cell receptor beta chains sequenced from one sample in a study of blood T cell repertoires in COVID-19. Produced via immunoSEQ multiplex PCR; TCRdb's table is partial and in-frame only. The sample contains about 220,000 clones, roughly 90% of which appear only once. Sequenced sample: PBMCs or T cells enriched from blood (not recorded which). These receptors came from a woman aged 30 to 39 who had recovered from COVID-19.

In its sample, this clone was seen once. The V call is TRBV6-5, the J call TRBJ1-6; perhaps TRBD1 as D (6 bases). The ends were cut back, 2 bases at V and 8 bases at J, with 13 bases in the middle. The CDR3 is 15 residues long. Germline V gene sequence: CDR1 MNHEY, CDR2 SVGAGI. DNA for the CDR3: TGTGCCAGCAGTTACAAGCTTCAGGGGCATTCACCCCTCCACTTT. This encodes CASSYKLQGHSPLHF.

The chain is built from TRBV2 and TRBJ2-5; D remains ambiguous. Germline V gene lookup returns CDR1 SNHLY and CDR2 FYNNEI. Trimming removed 5 bases at V and 4 bases at J, with 5 bases between. The CDR3 is 11 amino acids. CDR3 DNA: TGTGCCAGCAGTTACGGAGAGACCCAGTACTTC. It encodes CASSYGETQYF.

The gene calls are TRBV7-2 and TRBJ2-7; 10 bases line up with TRBD2. The V gene's germline CDR1 is SGHTA and CDR2 FQGNSA. This CDR3 region has 15 residues. V was pared by 3 bases and J by 6 bases, with 8 bases of the junction left unmatched. The CDR3 loop reads CASSFGLAGVFEQYF. The CDR3 coding sequence is TGTGCCAGCAGCTTCGGGCTAGCGGGGGTGTTCGAGCAGTACTTC.

The chain links TRBV5-4 to TRBJ2-7; D not certain. CDR3 length equals 15 residues. Trimming took off 0 bases at V and 2 bases at J, with 12 bases between the two ends. Germline V lookup: CDR1 SGHNT, CDR2 YYREEE (reference sequence). CDR3 sequence: CASSLELGRTYEQYF. CDR3 sequence (DNA): TGTGCCAGCAGCTTGGAATTGGGCAGGACCTACGAGCAGTACTTC.

With regard to this clone: Other DNA sequences in this specimen translate into the identical CDR3. This chain connects TRBV9 to TRBJ2-1, with TRBD2 as a possible D gene (5 bases). Per the germline V gene, CDR1 is SGDLS and CDR2 is YYNGEE. This CDR3 region has 11 residues. The V and J ends lost 0 bases and 10 bases respectively, with 5 bases between them. The CDR3 here is CASSVAGEQFF. For the CDR3, the DNA is TGTGCCAGCAGCGTAGCGGGAGAGCAGTTCTTC.

This clone is a singleton in its sample. The chain carries TRBV2 and TRBJ2-1; 9 bases agree with TRBD2. The length of the CDR3 is 16 residues. Germline V gene lookup returns CDR1 SNHLY and CDR2 FYNNEI. V lost 0 bases, J lost 7 bases, and 7 bases stayed unmatched. CDR3 coding DNA: TGTGCCAGCAGTGAAGCGCTTCCTAGCGGGGTGAATGAGCAGTTCTTC. Its translation: CASSEALPSGVNEQFF. The full variable domain, completed using reference TRBV2 and TRBJ2-1, is EPEVTQTPSHQVTQMGQEVILRCVPISNHLYFYWYRQILGQKVEFLVSFYNNEISEKSEIFDDQFSVERPDGSNFTLKIRSTKLEDSAMYFCASSEALPSGVNEQFFGPGTRLTVL.

This chain joins TRBV3-1 (or the pseudogene TRBV3-2) and TRBJ1-2; 7 bases match TRBD1. Germline trimming cut 4 bases from V and 8 bases from J; bases unmatched to any gene: 10. The CDR3 contains 14 residues. Germline CDR1 and CDR2: LGHDT and YNNKEL (reference sequence). The DNA of the CDR3 is TGTGCCAGCAGCCCCCGGGGTAGGGGGCAAGGCTACACCTTC. It yields the protein CASSPRGRGQGYTF.